The 15 T cell receptor beta chains listed next were all sequenced from one sample in a study of shared clonotypes between healthy human individuals. Profiling relied on immunoSEQ multiplex PCR, and the TCRdb table lists in-frame clones only, not all of them. The data hold roughly 2 million clones, with almost 96% observed a single time. Input material: naive CD4+ T cells sorted from blood. Subset indicated: CD45RA+ positively selected. These receptors originate from a man between 18 and 35 years old in good health.

The chain is built from TRBV19 and TRBJ2-4, with D tentatively TRBD1 or TRBD2 (5 bases each). The CDR3 covers 12 residues. CDR1 is LNHDA, CDR2 SQIVND, per germline (reference sequence). V was pared by 9 bases and J by 12 bases, with 18 bases between. The DNA for the CDR3 is TGTGCCAGGCCGGCCCTAGGGACCCCTCAGTACTTC. Protein product: CARPALGTPQYF.

This chain links TRBV7-2 with TRBJ1-1, with D tentatively TRBD1 (6 bases). The V and J ends lost 4 bases and 0 bases respectively, with 12 bases between them. From germline, CDR1 is SGHTA and CDR2 FQGNSA. This CDR3 is 15 amino acids long. CDR3 in DNA: TGTGCCAGCAGCTCAGTGGGGGGGCTGAACACTGAAGCTTTCTTT. Amino acids: CASSSVGGLNTEAFF.

This clone was observed a single time. The chain combines TRBV29-1 with TRBJ1-2, with no clear D. V shed 2 bases and J shed 2 bases, with 9 bases lying between them. The CDR3 is 13 amino acids. Germline V lookup: CDR1 SQVTM, CDR2 ANQGSEA. Here the CDR3 reads CSVERQVNYGYTF. The CDR3 DNA reads TGCAGCGTTGAACGTCAGGTCAACTATGGCTACACCTTC.

The chain carries TRBV4-3 and TRBJ1-1, with unresolved D. CDR3 length: 14 amino acids. The germline V and J ends were trimmed by 4 bases and 2 bases, with 11 bases remaining between them. Germline-derived CDR1 and CDR2 are LGHNA and YSLEER. CDR3 region: CASSPVGKNTEAFF. The CDR3 nucleotides read TGCGCCAGCAGCCCGGTGGGGAAAAACACTGAAGCTTTCTTT.

The V and J genes are TRBV6-5 and TRBJ2-7, with a tentative D call TRBD2 (6 bases). V dropped 7 bases and J dropped 1 base, with 14 bases sitting between them. Germline CDR1 MNHEY, CDR2 SVGAGI. The CDR3 is made up of 14 amino acids. CDR3: CASNPPGTSYEQYF. For the CDR3, the DNA is TGTGCCAGCAACCCGCCGGGGACTTCCTACGAGCAGTACTTC.

The rearrangement links TRBV13 to TRBJ2-3, with TRBD2 matching 8 bases. This CDR3 has 16 amino acids. CDR1 is PRHDT and CDR2 is FYEKMQ in the germline V gene (reference sequence). Unmatched junction bases numbered 6, after V lost 2 bases and J lost 2 bases. The CDR3 loop reads CASSLWSLAATDTQYF. In DNA form, the CDR3 reads TGTGCCAGCAGCTTATGGTCACTAGCGGCCACAGATACGCAGTATTTT.

The chain carries TRBV10-1 and TRBJ2-3; tentatively, D is TRBD1 (6 bases). CDR1 and CDR2 from the germline V gene are WNHNN and SYGVQD (reference sequence). V lost 6 bases to trimming and J lost 1 base, with 14 bases between them. There are 15 residues in the CDR3. DNA for the CDR3: TGCGCCAGCAGCCCCACAGGGTCCGGCACAGATACGCAGTATTTT. This gives the protein CASSPTGSGTDTQYF.

This clone showed up just once. At the DNA level, this CDR3 is encoded by other sequences in the same sample as well. This chain links TRBV5-1 with TRBJ2-7; 7 bases map to TRBD1. The V and J ends lost 0 bases and 0 bases, in that order; junction bases with no gene match: 3. Germline loops: CDR1 SGHRS, CDR2 YFSETQ. The CDR3 runs 15 residues. CDR3: CASSLDRGDSYEQYF. CDR3 DNA: TGCGCCAGCAGCTTGGACAGGGGAGACTCCTACGAGCAGTACTTC.

The genes are TRBV5-1 and TRBJ1-1, with D possibly TRBD1 on 5 matching bases. The germline gives CDR1 SGHRS, CDR2 YFSETQ. This CDR3 has 13 amino acids. V was cut by 7 bases and J by 3 bases, with 13 bases left in between. The CDR3 loop is CASGAGLDTEAFF. DNA of the CDR3: TGCGCCAGCGGGGCAGGGTTAGACACTGAAGCTTTCTTT.

The gene calls are TRBV4-1 and TRBJ2-5, with TRBD1 identical over 8 bases. The CDR3 runs 15 residues. Germline CDR1 and CDR2: MGHRA and YSYEKL. The V and J ends lost 1 base and 5 bases, in that order; junction bases with no gene match: 6. The CDR3 loop is CASSQGTGHGETQYF. The CDR3 DNA follows: TGCGCCAGCAGCCAAGGGACAGGGCATGGTGAGACCCAGTACTTC.

This clone has a single count. The V gene is TRBV18, the J gene TRBJ2-7; 13 bases align to TRBD2. CDR1 is KGHSH and CDR2 is LQKENI in the germline V gene. There are 17 residues in the CDR3. The junction had 3 bases not matched to a gene; V was cut back by 0 bases and J by 1 base. The CDR3 loop reads CASSPPRTSGSSYEQYF. The CDR3 nucleotides are TGTGCCAGCTCACCACCGCGGACTAGCGGGAGTTCCTACGAGCAGTACTTC. The variable domain in full, with the rest retrieved from reference TRBV18 and TRBJ2-7, is NAGVMQNPRHLVRRRGQEARLRCSPMKGHSHVYWYRQLPEEGLKFMVYLQKENIIDESGMPKERFSAEFPKEGPSILRIQQVVRGDSAAYFCASSPPRTSGSSYEQYFGPGTRLTVT.

This rearrangement joins TRBV19 to TRBJ2-7; 7 bases agree with TRBD1. The junction had 10 bases not matched to a gene; V was cut back by 5 bases and J by 0 bases. The germline CDR1 and CDR2 sequences are LNHDA and SQIVND (reference sequence). The CDR3 has 16 amino acids. CDR3 DNA: TGTGCCAGTAGTGCGCCCCGGACAGGATACTCCTACGAGCAGTACTTC. Amino acid sequence: CASSAPRTGYSYEQYF.

This clone was recorded only once. The J gene is TRBJ2-1, the V gene TRBV18; no clear D gene. Germline V lookup: CDR1 KGHSH, CDR2 LQKENI. Trimming removed 0 bases at V and 10 bases at J, with 10 bases between. The CDR3 runs 13 residues. CDR3 bases: TGTGCCAGCTCACCACCGGTTGGTGAGGAGCAGTTCTTC. This encodes CASSPPVGEEQFF.

As for this clone: Distinct nucleotide sequences in the sample also encode this CDR3. The chain is built from TRBV29-1 and TRBJ1-1; D not certain. The germline V gene has CDR1 SQVTM and CDR2 ANQGSEA. The CDR3 has 12 residues. V gave up 3 bases and J gave up 1 base, with 6 bases separating them. The CDR3 loop reads CSVDRQNTEAFF. The CDR3 bases are TGCAGCGTTGATCGTCAGAACACTGAAGCTTTCTTT.

The chain links TRBV10-3 to TRBJ1-5; TRBD1 matches at 8 bases. This CDR3 spans 17 amino acids. V lost 2 bases to trimming and J lost 11 bases; unmatched junction nucleotides: 17. The germline CDR1 and CDR2 sequences are ENHRY and SYGVKD. CDR3: CAISEASGTGGFSAQHF. Written as DNA, the CDR3 is TGTGCCATCAGTGAGGCATCCGGGACAGGAGGCTTTTCGGCCCAGCATTTT.